This T cell receptor beta chain was profiled in a study of shared clonotypes between healthy human individuals. CDR3 length equals 15 residues. Germline CDR1 and CDR2: SGHNT and YYREEE (reference sequence). With 5 bases clipped from V and 3 bases from J, the junction kept 11 bases outside the gene matches. The study's findings and limits: Donor scarcity curtailed the genetic and exposure-history diversity represented herein.

Assay used: immunoSEQ multiplex PCR; TCRdb lists only in-frame clones, some missing. The data show about 1.5 million clones, roughly 96% seen once. Remarks on this clone: Its antigen is not identified.

V is TRBV5-4 and J is TRBJ2-7, with TRBD1 identical over 7 bases. The clonotype originates from a man between 25 and 39 years old in good health. The sequencing input was naive CD4+ T cells sorted from blood. Subset here: CD45RA+ positively selected. This chain's CDR3 is CASSFHLGTDYEQYF. CDR3 coding DNA: TGTGCCAGCAGTTTCCACCTCGGGACAGACTACGAGCAGTACTTC. Full variable domain (missing parts from reference TRBV5-4 and TRBJ2-7): ETGVTQSPTHLIKTRGQQVTLRCSSQSGHNTVSWYQQALGQGPQFIFQYYREEENGRGNFPPRFSGLQFPNYSSELNVNALELDDSALYLCASSFHLGTDYEQYFGPGTRLTVT.